This passage covers 25 T cell receptor beta chains from one sample sequenced in a study of immune characterization of retroperitoneal liposarcoma. In TCRdb, the PCR reads were re-called with MiXCR into one record per CDR3 protein. The repertoire includes several thousand distinct CDR3 sequences, roughly 41% of them detected once, and under 15% sits in the top ten. Source material: tumor tissue. The receptor source for this set is a male donor with retroperitoneal liposarcoma.

This clonotype was seen a handful of times. This chain connects TRBV6-1 to TRBJ1-2; D is possibly TRBD1 (5 bases). The ends were cut back, 4 bases at V and 3 bases at J, with 12 bases in the middle. The CDR3 consists of 14 residues. The germline V gene encodes CDR1 MNHNS and CDR2 SASEGT. The CDR3 region is CASSAGVFDYGYTF. For the CDR3, the DNA is TGTGCCAGCAGTGCGGGGGTTTTTGACTATGGCTACACCTTC.

This clonotype was seen a single time. CDR3: CASSLGGFGSGANVLTF. CDR3 sequence (DNA): TGTGCCAGCAGCTTAGGGGGTTTTGGCTCTGGGGCCAACGTCCTGACTTTC. The J gene is TRBJ2-6, the V gene TRBV7-2, with D unresolved. Germline loops: CDR1 SGHTA, CDR2 FQGNSA. This CDR3 has 17 amino acids. Trimming removed 1 base from V and 0 bases from J, with 10 bases in between.

By share, this clonotype counts as medium-sized (0.01 to 0.1%). This sequence joins TRBV7-2 and TRBJ2-4; 7 nucleotides line up with TRBD2. Germline V CDR1 and CDR2: SGHTA, FQGNSA. V was clipped by 3 bases and J by 2 bases; unmatched bases: 7. CDR3 size: 16 residues. The CDR3 region is CASSLSAGVTKNIQYF. In DNA form, the CDR3 reads TGTGCCAGCAGCTTGTCTGCGGGAGTTACCAAAAACATTCAGTACTTC.

This rearrangement joins TRBV7-2 to TRBJ2-1; possibly TRBD1 for D (5 bases). The CDR3 loop spans 17 amino acids. CDR1 SGHTA and CDR2 FQGNSA come from the germline V gene. V shed 2 bases and J shed 10 bases, with 24 bases lying between them. The CDR3 loop reads CASSLSASWTNSYEQFF. CDR3 DNA: TGTGCCAGCAGCTTATCGGCCTCATGGACAAACTCCTACGAGCAGTTCTTC.

The CDR3 bases are TGCGCCAGCAGTGAGTCTCTAGCGGAAGAGACCCAGTACTTC. Translated, it gives CASSESLAEETQYF. The chain recombines TRBV10-1 with TRBJ2-5, with TRBD2 identical over 7 bases. The CDR3 covers 14 residues. With 0 bases clipped from V and 3 bases from J, the junction kept 1 base outside the gene matches. The germline gives CDR1 WNHNN, CDR2 SYGVQD (reference sequence).

This chain connects TRBV6-5 to TRBJ2-6; the D gene is possibly TRBD2 (5 bases). CDR1 MNHEY and CDR2 SVGAGI come from the germline V gene. The V and J ends lost 7 bases and 4 bases respectively, with 14 bases between them. This CDR3 spans 15 amino acids. The CDR3 nucleotides read TGTGCCAGCACCGGGCGGGCGACAGGGGCCAACGTCCTGACTTTC. This codes for CASTGRATGANVLTF.

This clonotype was found a few times. V gene TRBV7-2 combines with J gene TRBJ2-3; 8 bases line up with TRBD2. The CDR3 covers 16 residues. The junction had 9 bases not matched to a gene; V was cut back by 6 bases and J by 1 base. Germline-derived CDR1 and CDR2 are SGHTA and FQGNSA. The CDR3 here is CASSLVWRGGTDTQYF. CDR3 in DNA: TGTGCCAGCAGTCTAGTGTGGCGGGGGGGCACAGATACGCAGTATTTT. Variable domain in full (rest from reference TRBV7-2 and TRBJ2-3): GAGVSQSPSNKVTEKGKDVELRCDPISGHTALYWYRQSLGQGLEFLIYFQGNSAPDKSGLPSDRFSAERTGGSVSTLTIQRTQQEDSAVYLCASSLVWRGGTDTQYFGPGTRLTVL.

V gene TRBV6-5 combines with J gene TRBJ2-5, with no clear D. Trimming took off 4 bases at V and 1 base at J, with 7 bases between the two ends. The CDR3 runs 13 residues. Germline V CDR1 and CDR2: MNHEY, SVGAGI. The CDR3: CASSSEIQETQYF. The CDR3 DNA sequence: TGTGCCAGCAGTTCCGAGATCCAAGAGACCCAGTACTTC.

The chain links TRBV6-5 to TRBJ2-3, with 7 nucleotides matching TRBD1. Germline V gene lookup returns CDR1 MNHEY and CDR2 SVGAGI. The CDR3 extends over 13 amino acids. With V trimmed by 5 bases and J by 6 bases, 5 bases remained unmatched. The CDR3: CASSEYRGDTQYF. CDR3 in DNA: TGTGCCAGCAGTGAATACAGGGGCGATACGCAGTATTTT.

This clonotype is labeled medium-sized. This chain uses TRBV7-2 with TRBJ1-4, with D maybe TRBD1 (6 bases). This CDR3 contains 15 residues. V lost 5 bases and J lost 7, with 17 bases in between. CDR1 is SGHTA and CDR2 is FQGNSA in the germline V gene. In nucleotides, the CDR3 is TGTGCCAGCAGCACGATGACAGGTTTGGGTGAAAAACTGTTTTTT. Encoded protein: CASSTMTGLGEKLFF.

V usage is TRBV12-3 or TRBV12-4 and J usage is TRBJ2-1; 7 bases map to TRBD2. The DNA end is more similar to TRBJ2-7, so the J call may be wrong. This CDR3 spans 11 amino acids. DNA for the CDR3: TGTGCCAGCAGTAGCGGGAACGAGCAGTACTTC. It is translated as CASSSGNEQYF.

This clonotype was observed a few times. V is TRBV7-6 and J is TRBJ2-1; the D is unclear. CDR1 is SGHVS, CDR2 FNYEAQ, per germline. The V end lost 6 bases, the J end lost 4 bases, and 7 bases lay between the germline ends. The CDR3 totals 12 residues. The CDR3: CASSSAYNEQFF. The CDR3 DNA reads TGTGCCAGCAGTTCCGCTTACAATGAGCAGTTCTTC.

By share, this clonotype counts as medium-sized. The chain employs TRBV6-1 and TRBJ2-5; 14 bases map to TRBD2. The DNA end lines up better with TRBJ2-7; the J call may be wrong. Germline V gene lookup returns CDR1 MNHNS and CDR2 SASEGT. This CDR3 has 16 amino acids. CDR3 coding DNA: TGTGCCAGCATAAAGACTAGCGGGGGGGACAATTACGAGCAGTACTTC. It specifies CASIKTSGGDNYEQYF.

The J gene is TRBJ2-5, the V gene TRBV6-5; D remains ambiguous. The germline V gene has CDR1 MNHEY and CDR2 SVGAGI. The CDR3 sequence is 15 residues long. The V gene lost 0 bases and the J gene lost 11 bases, with 19 bases spanning the gap. CDR3 nucleotides: TGTGCCAGCAGTTACTCGATAGACTTGGCGACCAAGCAGTACTTC. This codes for CASSYSIDLATKQYF.

The V call is TRBV6-5, the J call TRBJ1-6; D not certain. From germline, CDR1 is MNHEY and CDR2 SVGAGI. The CDR3 has 13 residues. V was pared by 0 bases and J by 10 bases, with 7 bases between. The CDR3 here is CASSYSTSSPLHF. CDR3 nucleotides: TGTGCCAGCAGTTACTCGACCTCCTCACCCCTCCACTTT.

This CDR3 is CATSDLGTSGSIYNEQFF. The CDR3 nucleotides are TGTGCCACCAGTGATTTGGGGACTAGCGGGAGCATCTACAATGAGCAGTTCTTC. This chain joins TRBV24-1 and TRBJ2-1; 14 positions agree with TRBD2. The CDR3 totals 18 residues. Per the germline V gene, CDR1 is KGHDR and CDR2 is SFDVKD. Trimming cost V 0 bases and J 3 bases; bases outside gene matches: 3.

The table lists this clonotype with a few counts. V is TRBV27 and J is TRBJ2-5; TRBD2 agrees at 7 bases. The end of the DNA fits TRBJ2-7 better, so the J call may be wrong. The CDR3 runs 15 residues. CDR1 is MNHEY and CDR2 is SMNVEV in the germline V gene (reference sequence). The CDR3 nucleotides read TGTGCCAGCAGTTTTGTAGCTAGCGGTACCTACGAGCAGTACTTC. This encodes CASSFVASGTYEQYF.

V gene TRBV10-3 combines with J gene TRBJ2-1; 10 positions match TRBD2. Germline V gene data show CDR1 as ENHRY and CDR2 as SYGVKD. J gave up 7 bases and V 5 bases, and 8 bases lay outside the gene matches. This CDR3 spans 15 amino acids. The CDR3 here is CAISLGTSARNEQFF. The CDR3 region has the DNA TGTGCCATCAGTCTCGGGACTAGCGCCCGGAATGAGCAGTTCTTC.

This clonotype was seen only a few times. This chain connects TRBV6-1 to TRBJ2-1; TRBD2 might be the D (7 bases). The CDR3 is made up of 14 amino acids. Deletions cut 6 bases from V and 10 bases from J, with 19 bases between. The germline V gene encodes CDR1 MNHNS and CDR2 SASEGT. The CDR3 reads CASREGGLEDEQFF. The CDR3 coding sequence is TGTGCCAGCAGAGAGGGGGGGTTAGAGGACGAGCAGTTCTTC.

This chain connects TRBV6-5 to TRBJ2-3; D might be TRBD2 (6 bases). The J call is uncertain, as TRBJ2-1 better fits the DNA end. The CDR3 consists of 15 residues. Germline values: CDR1 MNHEY, CDR2 SVGAGI. The CDR3 sequence is CASSGGIHSTDTQFF. In DNA form, the CDR3 reads TGTGCCAGCAGCGGCGGGATCCACAGCACAGATACGCAGTTCTTC.

This clonotype was recorded once. The rearrangement links TRBV6-1 to TRBJ2-3; unclear D gene. The V and J ends lost 8 bases and 0 bases respectively, with 15 bases between them. Germline CDR1 is MNHNS and CDR2 is SASEGT. The CDR3 contains 15 residues. The CDR3 DNA sequence: TGTGCCAGCGGTCGGACGGGCACTAGCACAGATACGCAGTATTTT. Amino acid sequence: CASGRTGTSTDTQYF.

In its sample, this clonotype was seen a few times. V is TRBV7-9 and J is TRBJ2-6; the D call may be TRBD1 or TRBD2 (5 bases each). V lost 1 base and J lost 2, with 12 bases in between. From germline, CDR1 is SEHNR and CDR2 FQNEAQ (reference sequence). The CDR3 is 17 residues long. For the CDR3, the DNA is TGTGCCAGCAGCTTAGGAGGGGTGGGGGCTGGGGCCAACGTCCTGACTTTC. Translating it yields CASSLGGVGAGANVLTF.

The table lists this clonotype with a few counts. J is TRBJ2-1 and V is TRBV6-6, with 11 positions matching TRBD2. The J call is doubtful: the DNA matches TRBJ2-7 better. This CDR3 comprises 16 residues. Germline V gene data show CDR1 as MNHNY and CDR2 as SVGAGI (reference sequence). CDR3 amino acids: CASSYGASGRSYEQYF. The CDR3, as DNA: TGTGCCAGCAGTTACGGTGCTAGCGGGAGGTCCTACGAGCAGTACTTC.

This clonotype is medium-sized (0.01 to 0.1%) in the sample. The V gene is TRBV6-1, the J gene TRBJ2-1, with D unclear. CDR1 MNHNS and CDR2 SASEGT come from the germline V gene. V was shortened by 10 bases and J by 2 bases, with 15 bases between the two germline ends. CDR3 length equals 14 residues. The CDR3 here is CANSRAKAYNEQFF. DNA for the CDR3: TGTGCCAACTCAAGGGCTAAGGCCTACAATGAGCAGTTCTTC.

This clonotype has a handful of counts. The chain carries TRBV6-6 and TRBJ2-1, with a weak D call TRBD2 (6 bases). The J call could be wrong; TRBJ2-7 is a better fit for the DNA end. CDR3 length: 15 amino acids. Germline assignment: CDR1 MNHNY and CDR2 SVGAGI (reference sequence). The DNA of the CDR3 is TGTGCCAGCAGTTACTCTGGCGGGACTTCCTACGAGCAGTACTTC. Residues: CASSYSGGTSYEQYF.